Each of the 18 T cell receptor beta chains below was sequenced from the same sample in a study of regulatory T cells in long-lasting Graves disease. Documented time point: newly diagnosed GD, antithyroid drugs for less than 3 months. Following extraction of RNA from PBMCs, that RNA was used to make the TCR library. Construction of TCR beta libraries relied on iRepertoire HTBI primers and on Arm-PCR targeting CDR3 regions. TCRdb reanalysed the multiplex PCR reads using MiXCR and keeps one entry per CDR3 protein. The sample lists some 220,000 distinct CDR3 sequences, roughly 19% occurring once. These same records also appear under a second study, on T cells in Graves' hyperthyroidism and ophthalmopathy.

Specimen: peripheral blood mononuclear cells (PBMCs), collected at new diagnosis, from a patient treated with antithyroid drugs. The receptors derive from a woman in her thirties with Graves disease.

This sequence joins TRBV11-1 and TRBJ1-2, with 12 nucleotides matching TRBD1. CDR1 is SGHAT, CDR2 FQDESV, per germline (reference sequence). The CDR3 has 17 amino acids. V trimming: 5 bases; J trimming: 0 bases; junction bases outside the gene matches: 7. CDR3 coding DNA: TGTGCCAGCAGCACCCAGGGACAGGGGGCTACTAACTATGGCTACACCTTC. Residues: CASSTQGQGATNYGYTF.

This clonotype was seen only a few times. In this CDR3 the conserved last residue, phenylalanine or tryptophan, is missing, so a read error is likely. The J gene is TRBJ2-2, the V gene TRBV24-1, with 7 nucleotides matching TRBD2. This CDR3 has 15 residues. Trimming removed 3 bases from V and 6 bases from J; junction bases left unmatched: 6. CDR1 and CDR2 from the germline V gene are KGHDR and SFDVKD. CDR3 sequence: CATSDPGLRAGELFS. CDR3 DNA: TGTGCCACCAGTGATCCGGGACTACGAGCCGGGGAGCTGTTTTCT.

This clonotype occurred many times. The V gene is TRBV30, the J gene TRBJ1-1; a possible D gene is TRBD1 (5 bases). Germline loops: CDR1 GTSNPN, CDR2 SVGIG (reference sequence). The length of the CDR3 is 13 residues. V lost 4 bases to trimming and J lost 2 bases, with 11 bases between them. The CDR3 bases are TGTGCCTGGATAGAGGGACGCAACACTGAAGCTTTCTTT. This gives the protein CAWIEGRNTEAFF.

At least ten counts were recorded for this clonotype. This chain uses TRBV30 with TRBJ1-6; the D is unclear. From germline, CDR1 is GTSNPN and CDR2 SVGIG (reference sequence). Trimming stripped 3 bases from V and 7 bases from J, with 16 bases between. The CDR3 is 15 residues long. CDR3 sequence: CAWRPEGTPNSPLHF. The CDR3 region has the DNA TGTGCCTGGAGACCTGAGGGAACTCCCAATTCACCCCTCCACTTT.

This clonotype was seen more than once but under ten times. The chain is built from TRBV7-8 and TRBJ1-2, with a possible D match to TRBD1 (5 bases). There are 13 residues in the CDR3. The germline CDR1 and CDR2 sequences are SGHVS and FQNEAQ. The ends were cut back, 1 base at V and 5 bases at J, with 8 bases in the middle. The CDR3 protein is CASSLGQIYGYTF. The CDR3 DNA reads TGTGCCAGCAGCTTAGGACAGATATATGGCTACACCTTC.

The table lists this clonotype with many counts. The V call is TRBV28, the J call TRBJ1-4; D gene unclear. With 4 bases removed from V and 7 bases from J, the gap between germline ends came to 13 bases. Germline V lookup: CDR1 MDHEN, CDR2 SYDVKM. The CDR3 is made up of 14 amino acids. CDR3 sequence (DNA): TGTGCCAGCAGTTCGAGGGTGATGAGTGAAAAACTGTTTTTT. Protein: CASSSRVMSEKLFF. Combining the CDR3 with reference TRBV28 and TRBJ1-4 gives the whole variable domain DVKVTQSSRYLVKRTGEKVFLECVQDMDHENMFWYRQDPGLGLRLIYFSYDVKMKEKGDIPEGYSVSREKKERFSLILESASTNQTSMYLCASSSRVMSEKLFFGSGTQLSVL.

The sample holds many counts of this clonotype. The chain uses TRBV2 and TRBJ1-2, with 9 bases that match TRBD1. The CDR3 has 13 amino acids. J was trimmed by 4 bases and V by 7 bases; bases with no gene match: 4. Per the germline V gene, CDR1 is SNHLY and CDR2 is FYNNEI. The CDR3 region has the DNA TGTGCCAGCATGGGGACAGGGCTCTATGGCTACACCTTC. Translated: CASMGTGLYGYTF.

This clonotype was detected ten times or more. This CDR3 is CATSRSTVSGNTIYF. DNA of the CDR3: TGTGCCACCAGCAGATCGACAGTCTCTGGAAACACCATATATTTT. The chain carries TRBV15 and TRBJ1-3; D perhaps matches TRBD1 (5 bases). Germline CDR1 reads LNHNV; CDR2 reads YYDKDF (reference sequence). Trimming took off 2 bases at V and 0 bases at J, with 8 bases between the two ends. CDR3 length: 15 residues.

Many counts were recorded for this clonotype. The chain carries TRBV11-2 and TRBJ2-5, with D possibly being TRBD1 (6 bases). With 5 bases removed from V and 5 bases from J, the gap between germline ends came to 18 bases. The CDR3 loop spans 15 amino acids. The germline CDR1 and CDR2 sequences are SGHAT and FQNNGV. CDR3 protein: CASSKKGENSETQYF. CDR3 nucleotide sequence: TGTGCCAGCAGCAAAAAGGGGGAAAACTCTGAGACCCAGTACTTC.

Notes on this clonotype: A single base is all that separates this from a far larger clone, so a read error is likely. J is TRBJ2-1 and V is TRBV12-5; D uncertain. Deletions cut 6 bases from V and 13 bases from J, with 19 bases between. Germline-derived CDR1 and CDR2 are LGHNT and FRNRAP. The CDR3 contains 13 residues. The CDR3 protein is CASGNVEGETQFF. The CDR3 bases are TGTGCTAGTGGCAACGTAGAAGGAGAGACCCAGTTCTTC.

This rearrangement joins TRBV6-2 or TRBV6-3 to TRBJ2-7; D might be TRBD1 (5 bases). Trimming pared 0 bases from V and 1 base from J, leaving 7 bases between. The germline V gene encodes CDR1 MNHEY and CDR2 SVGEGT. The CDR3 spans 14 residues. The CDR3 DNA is TGTGCCAGCAGTTACTCAAAGGGGTCCTACGAGCAGTACTTC. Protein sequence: CASSYSKGSYEQYF.

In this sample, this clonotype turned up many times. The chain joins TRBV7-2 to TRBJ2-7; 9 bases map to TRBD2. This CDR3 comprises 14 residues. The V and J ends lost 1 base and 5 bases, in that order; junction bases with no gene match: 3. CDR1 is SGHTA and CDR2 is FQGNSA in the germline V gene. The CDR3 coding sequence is TGTGCCAGCAGCTTAGTTAGCGGGAGCGACGAGCAGTACTTC. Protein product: CASSLVSGSDEQYF.

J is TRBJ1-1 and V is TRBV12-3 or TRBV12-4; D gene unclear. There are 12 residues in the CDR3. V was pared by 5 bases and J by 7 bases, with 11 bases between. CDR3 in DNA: TGTGCCAGCAGTCTAGGACTTTTTGAAGCTTTCTTT. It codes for CASSLGLFEAFF.

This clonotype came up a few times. As DNA, the CDR3 is TGCGCCAGCAGCTTCGGGAGGGCCCTCTCCGAGCAGTACTTC. Translating gives CASSFGRALSEQYF. This chain connects TRBV5-1 to TRBJ2-7; the match to TRBD2 covers 8 bases. J lost 6 bases, V lost 2 bases, and 7 bases had no gene match. The CDR3 loop spans 14 amino acids. Germline assignment: CDR1 SGHRS and CDR2 YFSETQ. Variable domain in full (rest from reference TRBV5-1 and TRBJ2-7): KAGVTQTPRYLIKTRGQQVTLSCSPISGHRSVSWYQQTPGQGLQFLFEYFSETQRNKGNFPGRFSGRQFSNSRSEMNVSTLELGDSALYLCASSFGRALSEQYFGPGTRLTVT.

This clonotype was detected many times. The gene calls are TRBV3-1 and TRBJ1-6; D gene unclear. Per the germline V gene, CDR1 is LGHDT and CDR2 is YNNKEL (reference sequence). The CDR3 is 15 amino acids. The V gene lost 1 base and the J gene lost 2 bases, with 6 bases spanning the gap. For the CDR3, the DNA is TGTGCCAGCAGCCAAGTCGGGGCCTATAATTCACCCCTCCACTTT. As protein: CASSQVGAYNSPLHF.

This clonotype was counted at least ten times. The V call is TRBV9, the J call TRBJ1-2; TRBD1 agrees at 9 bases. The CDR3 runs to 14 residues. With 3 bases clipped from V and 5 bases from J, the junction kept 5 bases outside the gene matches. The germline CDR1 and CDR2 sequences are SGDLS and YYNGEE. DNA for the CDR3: TGTGCCAGCAGCGGGGGAGGGACAGGGTATGGCTACACCTTC. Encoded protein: CASSGGGTGYGYTF.

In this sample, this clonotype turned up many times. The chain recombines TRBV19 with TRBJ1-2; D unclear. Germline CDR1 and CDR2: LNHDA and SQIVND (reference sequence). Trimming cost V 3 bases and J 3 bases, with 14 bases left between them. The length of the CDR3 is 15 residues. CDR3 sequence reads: CASSISVRVDYGYTF. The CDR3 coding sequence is TGTGCCAGTAGTATCTCTGTCCGGGTTGACTATGGCTACACCTTC.

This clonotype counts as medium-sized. CDR3 DNA: TGTGCCAGCAGCCTACGGGACAGATCCTACGAGCAGTACTTC. Protein product: CASSLRDRSYEQYF. The genes are TRBV3-1 and TRBJ2-7; 7 bases align to TRBD1. V trimming: 4 bases; J trimming: 1 base; junction bases outside the gene matches: 4. The length of the CDR3 is 14 residues. Germline V gives CDR1 LGHDT, CDR2 YNNKEL (reference sequence).